The rows below give T cell receptor beta chains drawn from one sample of a study of spatial heterogeneity in lung cancer. TCRdb independently ran MiXCR on the 5' RACE reads; one entry per CDR3 protein. The sample records fewer than 30,000 distinct CDR3 sequences, 7% to 7.5% being singletons. This specimen was lung tumor tissue, taken at surgery. Receptors originate from a male donor with early-stage non-small cell lung cancer. Each CDR3 is given with its conserved first and last residue. Rows may omit the clone size; those that give it use once, few, many or a size class.

cdr3_aa,clone_size,v_call,j_call
CATSRFGRQEGSYNEQFF,many,TRBV15,TRBJ2-1
CASSRSGEYNEQFF,few,TRBV14,TRBJ2-1
CASTPRRSSYNSPLHF,many,TRBV12-3/TRBV12-4,TRBJ1-6
CASSLEQGRRYTF,many,TRBV5-1,TRBJ1-2
CASIAGGLGDTEAFF,few,TRBV28,TRBJ1-1
CSVEHGKLFF,.,TRBV29-1,TRBJ1-4
CASSASSETQYF,many,TRBV7-9,TRBJ2-5
CAKTDSSYNEQFF,many,TRBV15,TRBJ2-1
CATSREHPGTGELFF,many,TRBV15,TRBJ2-2
CASSGQGDSPLHF,.,TRBV3-1,TRBJ1-6
CASSFGGSTDTQYF,.,TRBV12-3/TRBV12-4,TRBJ2-3
CASSAAQGAGFSNQPQHF,many,TRBV7-8,TRBJ1-5
CASFAPGQGHNEQFF,many,TRBV2,TRBJ2-1
CASSYRTGRETQYF,many,TRBV7-2,TRBJ2-5
CASCQTPNQPQHF,.,TRBV10-2,TRBJ1-5
CASSLAQAYSNQPQHF,.,TRBV28,TRBJ1-5
CATSNHNEQFF,many,TRBV15,TRBJ2-1
CASRADYQETQYF,many,TRBV12-3/TRBV12-4,TRBJ2-5
CASSQEDRNYGYTF,large,TRBV4-2,TRBJ1-2
CASSSAQPYEQYF,many,TRBV7-9,TRBJ2-7
CASSPDRGPYGYTF,many,TRBV7-8,TRBJ1-2
CASSVTGGSNQPQHF,many,TRBV5-1,TRBJ1-5
CASSPSFADTQYF,medium-sized,TRBV4-3,TRBJ2-3
CSAFRTGPTNTEAFF,.,TRBV20-1,TRBJ1-1
CASSRGRYTEAFF,many,TRBV7-2,TRBJ1-1
CASRLPEGARGTDTQYF,many,TRBV6-6,TRBJ2-3
CASSWGTGSDQPQHF,many,TRBV7-8,TRBJ1-5
CATHLRGNSPLHF,.,TRBV2,TRBJ1-6
CASSLRTGEVEQYF,.,TRBV5-1,TRBJ2-7
CASSLGVGELFF,many,TRBV12-3/TRBV12-4,TRBJ2-2
CASSQRQGTSYEQYF,few,TRBV5-5,TRBJ2-7
CASSFILGTNQPQHF,many,TRBV28,TRBJ1-5
CSALNRRDIGNEQFF,.,TRBV20-1,TRBJ2-1
CSATTGGGQPQHF,many,TRBV20-1,TRBJ1-5
CASSFVGRDQPQHF,many,TRBV28,TRBJ1-5
CASSDWRGSSTDTQYF,.,TRBV7-2,TRBJ2-3
CASSFRDRGYRGNTGELFF,many,TRBV7-9,TRBJ2-2
CASSLTGGSTDTQYF,.,TRBV7-9,TRBJ2-3
CASSQASGAYEQYF,many,TRBV3-1,TRBJ2-7
CASSPGGSSSYEQYF,many,TRBV5-1,TRBJ2-7
CASSLGQDVQETQYF,many,TRBV5-5,TRBJ2-5